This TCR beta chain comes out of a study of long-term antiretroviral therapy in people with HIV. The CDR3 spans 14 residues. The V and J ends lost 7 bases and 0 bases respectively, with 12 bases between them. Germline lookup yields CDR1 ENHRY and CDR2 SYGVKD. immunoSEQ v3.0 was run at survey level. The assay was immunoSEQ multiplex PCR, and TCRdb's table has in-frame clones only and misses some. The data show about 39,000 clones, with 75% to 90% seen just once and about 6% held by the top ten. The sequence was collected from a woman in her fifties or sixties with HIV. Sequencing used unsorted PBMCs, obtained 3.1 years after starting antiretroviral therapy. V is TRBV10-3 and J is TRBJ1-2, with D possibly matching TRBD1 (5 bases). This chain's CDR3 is CAITETDSNYGYTF. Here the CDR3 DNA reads TGTGCCATCACCGAGACAGATTCTAACTATGGCTACACCTTC.